A selection of T cell receptor beta chains follows, all from one sample in a study of chemoradiotherapy in HPV16-positive cancers. Some clones are missing from TCRdb's copy, which holds only in-frame ones; the method was immunoSEQ multiplex PCR. The table lists tens of thousands of clones, about 80% of them singletons. The sample consisted of blood, taken from a patient who underwent chemoradiotherapy. The receptors here all came from a human donor with HPV-associated anogenital cancer. The CDR3 runs from the conserved cysteine through the conserved F or W. D genes are given only for firm matches. Rows give clone size only sometimes, using once, few, many, or a class for an expanded clone.

v_gene: TRBV18; d_gene: -; abundance: few; len: 15; j_gene: TRBJ2-2; CDR3aa: CASSPPRGNTGELFF; CDR3nt: TGTGCCAGCTCACCACCTAGGGGAAACACCGGGGAGCTGTTTTTT
v_gene: TRBV30; d_gene: TRBD1; abundance: -; len: 13; j_gene: TRBJ1-1; CDR3aa: CAWMRQGWGEAFF; CDR3nt: TGTGCCTGGATGCGACAGGGTTGGGGTGAAGCTTTCTTT
v_gene: TRBV7-3; d_gene: -; abundance: -; len: 16; j_gene: TRBJ1-2; CDR3aa: CASSSSHGGLVGGYTF; CDR3nt: TGTGCCAGCAGCTCCTCCCATGGGGGGCTTGTTGGAGGCTACACCTTC
v_gene: TRBV7-3; d_gene: -; abundance: -; len: 13; j_gene: TRBJ1-6; CDR3aa: CASSWDHNSPLHF; CDR3nt: TGTGCCAGCAGCTGGGATCATAATTCACCCCTCCACTTT
v_gene: TRBV5-1; d_gene: TRBD1; abundance: -; len: 17; j_gene: TRBJ1-2; CDR3aa: CASSSTGGASYAYGYTF; CDR3nt: TGCGCCAGCAGCTCCACAGGGGGCGCCTCCTACGCCTATGGCTACACCTTC
v_gene: TRBV9; d_gene: TRBD2; abundance: -; len: 16; j_gene: TRBJ2-5; CDR3aa: CASSVGGGGAQETQYF; CDR3nt: TGTGCCAGCAGCGTAGGAGGCGGGGGGGCTCAAGAGACCCAGTACTTC
v_gene: TRBV30; d_gene: TRBD1; abundance: -; len: 11; j_gene: TRBJ1-2; CDR3aa: CAWEGQGAYTF; CDR3nt: TGTGCCTGGGAAGGACAGGGGGCCTACACCTTC
v_gene: TRBV7-3; d_gene: -; abundance: -; len: 15; j_gene: TRBJ2-1; CDR3aa: CASSLEGGPEYEQFF; CDR3nt: TGTGCCAGCAGCTTAGAGGGGGGGCCGGAGTATGAGCAGTTCTTC
v_gene: TRBV2; d_gene: -; abundance: few; len: 15; j_gene: TRBJ2-6; CDR3aa: CASRNDHSGANVLTF; CDR3nt: TGTGCCAGCAGAAATGACCACTCTGGGGCCAACGTCCTGACTTTC
v_gene: TRBV4-1; d_gene: -; abundance: -; len: 15; j_gene: TRBJ2-7; CDR3aa: CASSQGDFPIYEQYF; CDR3nt: TGCGCCAGCAGCCAAGGCGACTTCCCAATCTACGAGCAGTACTTC
v_gene: TRBV5-6; d_gene: TRBD2; abundance: -; len: 16; j_gene: TRBJ2-5; CDR3aa: CASSAYGRGAQETQYF; CDR3nt: TGTGCCAGCAGCGCCTATGGGCGGGGGGCACAAGAGACCCAGTACTTC
v_gene: TRBV2; d_gene: TRBD2; abundance: -; len: 15; j_gene: TRBJ2-3; CDR3aa: CASSGPSGGRVKAYF; CDR3nt: TGTGCCAGCAGTGGGCCTAGCGGGGGCCGCGTAAAGGCGTATTTT
v_gene: TRBV12-5; d_gene: -; abundance: -; len: 14; j_gene: TRBJ1-5; CDR3aa: CASGLGDSNQPQHF; CDR3nt: TGTGCTAGTGGTTTGGGCGACAGCAATCAGCCCCAGCATTTT
v_gene: TRBV7-8; d_gene: TRBD1; abundance: -; len: 14; j_gene: TRBJ1-4; CDR3aa: CASSQGQGGEKLFF; CDR3nt: TGTGCCAGCAGCCAAGGACAGGGGGGTGAAAAACTGTTTTTT
v_gene: TRBV5-1; d_gene: TRBD2; abundance: -; len: 18; j_gene: TRBJ2-3; CDR3aa: CASSLAGTSGGASDTQYF; CDR3nt: TGCGCCAGCAGCTTGGCCGGGACTAGCGGGGGGGCTTCGGATACGCAGTATTTT
v_gene: TRBV2; d_gene: -; abundance: once; len: 15; j_gene: TRBJ1-5; CDR3aa: CASRDRLVGEQPQHF; CDR3nt: TGTGCCAGCAGAGATAGACTAGTGGGCGAACAGCCCCAGCATTTT
v_gene: TRBV7-9; d_gene: -; abundance: -; len: 13; j_gene: TRBJ2-5; CDR3aa: CASSLAAGETQYF; CDR3nt: TGTGCCAGCAGCTTAGCCGCGGGAGAGACCCAGTACTTC
v_gene: TRBV4-2; d_gene: -; abundance: -; len: 17; j_gene: TRBJ2-5; CDR3aa: CASSQDLGGMGQETQYF; CDR3nt: TGTGCCAGCAGCCAAGATCTTGGGGGGATGGGGCAAGAGACCCAGTACTTC
v_gene: TRBV29-1; d_gene: -; abundance: -; len: 12; j_gene: TRBJ1-2; CDR3aa: CSVEDGRQGYTF; CDR3nt: TGCAGCGTTGAAGATGGGCGGCAAGGCTACACCTTC
v_gene: TRBV30; d_gene: -; abundance: -; len: 13; j_gene: TRBJ2-7; CDR3aa: CAWASPRSYEQYF; CDR3nt: TGTGCCTGGGCCTCACCTCGCTCCTACGAGCAGTACTTC
v_gene: TRBV6-1; d_gene: TRBD1; abundance: -; len: 14; j_gene: TRBJ1-3; CDR3aa: CAVLRGSSGNTIYF; CDR3nt: TGTGCCGTCCTCAGGGGGAGCTCTGGAAACACCATATATTTT
v_gene: TRBV5-1; d_gene: TRBD2; abundance: -; len: 13; j_gene: TRBJ2-1; CDR3aa: CASSPRGNNEQFF; CDR3nt: TGCGCCAGCAGCCCGCGGGGGAACAATGAGCAGTTCTTC
v_gene: TRBV5-1; d_gene: -; abundance: -; len: 14; j_gene: TRBJ2-6; CDR3aa: CASSVGTGANVLTF; CDR3nt: TGCGCCAGCAGCGTTGGTACGGGGGCCAACGTCCTGACTTTC
v_gene: TRBV4-2; d_gene: TRBD2; abundance: -; len: 19; j_gene: TRBJ2-7; CDR3aa: CASSSLTGTSGGGTYEQYF; CDR3nt: TGTGCCAGCAGCAGTCTTACCGGGACTAGCGGGGGTGGGACCTACGAGCAGTACTTC
v_gene: TRBV6-1; d_gene: TRBD1; abundance: -; len: 17; j_gene: TRBJ1-5; CDR3aa: CASSEPPGGTGDQPQHF; CDR3nt: TGTGCCAGCAGTGAACCCCCGGGGGGGACAGGGGATCAGCCCCAGCATTTT
v_gene: TRBV7-8; d_gene: -; abundance: -; len: 15; j_gene: TRBJ1-1; CDR3aa: CASSYVLGMNTEAFF; CDR3nt: TGTGCCAGCAGCTACGTATTAGGGATGAACACTGAAGCTTTCTTT
v_gene: TRBV9; d_gene: TRBD2; abundance: -; len: 16; j_gene: TRBJ2-1; CDR3aa: CASSVEPGGTYNEQFF; CDR3nt: TGTGCCAGCAGCGTAGAACCGGGGGGTACATACAATGAGCAGTTCTTC
v_gene: TRBV6-5; d_gene: -; abundance: -; len: 13; j_gene: TRBJ1-2; CDR3aa: CASSKRNNYGYTF; CDR3nt: TGTGCCAGCAGTAAGAGGAATAACTATGGCTACACCTTC
v_gene: TRBV5-8; d_gene: TRBD1; abundance: -; len: 15; j_gene: TRBJ1-2; CDR3aa: CASSLEGQGYYGYTF; CDR3nt: TGTGCCAGCAGCTTGGAGGGACAGGGGTACTATGGCTACACCTTC
v_gene: TRBV5-1; d_gene: -; abundance: -; len: 16; j_gene: TRBJ1-3; CDR3aa: CASSLSGASSGNTIYF; CDR3nt: TGCGCCAGCAGCTTGTCAGGGGCCAGCTCTGGAAACACCATATATTTT
v_gene: TRBV21-1; d_gene: -; abundance: -; len: 18; j_gene: TRBJ2-7; CDR3aa: CASSNGSSRTEILYEQYF; CDR3nt: TGTGCCAGCAGCAACGGGAGCTCCCGGACGGAAATTCTCTACGAGCAGTACTTC
v_gene: TRBV2; d_gene: TRBD1; abundance: -; len: 14; j_gene: TRBJ1-5; CDR3aa: CASSDDRGAQPQHF; CDR3nt: TGTGCCAGCAGTGACGACAGGGGGGCTCAGCCCCAGCATTTT
v_gene: TRBV2; d_gene: -; abundance: -; len: 15; j_gene: TRBJ1-5; CDR3aa: CASTLGLGSNQPQHF; CDR3nt: TGTGCCAGCACCCTAGGGTTGGGCTCAAATCAGCCCCAGCATTTT
v_gene: TRBV6-6; d_gene: TRBD1; abundance: -; len: 14; j_gene: TRBJ2-1; CDR3aa: CASGTGTGFHEQFF; CDR3nt: TGTGCCAGCGGAACCGGGACAGGGTTTCATGAGCAGTTCTTC
v_gene: TRBV2; d_gene: -; abundance: -; len: 19; j_gene: TRBJ2-1; CDR3aa: CASRSSGQANLYSYNEQFF; CDR3nt: TGTGCCAGCAGAAGCTCGGGGCAGGCCAACCTATACTCCTACAATGAGCAGTTCTTC
v_gene: TRBV7-6; d_gene: -; abundance: once; len: 14; j_gene: TRBJ2-2; CDR3aa: CASRLQENTGELFF; CDR3nt: TGTGCCAGCAGATTACAGGAGAACACCGGGGAGCTGTTTTTT
v_gene: TRBV6-1; d_gene: TRBD1; abundance: -; len: 15; j_gene: TRBJ1-1; CDR3aa: CASSEKTGGNTEAFF; CDR3nt: TGTGCCAGCAGTGAAAAGACAGGGGGGAACACTGAAGCTTTCTTT
v_gene: TRBV5-6; d_gene: TRBD1; abundance: once; len: 17; j_gene: TRBJ2-6; CDR3aa: CASWRQGASSGANVLTF; CDR3nt: TGTGCCAGCTGGAGACAGGGGGCCTCCTCTGGGGCCAACGTCCTGACTTTC
v_gene: TRBV30; d_gene: TRBD1; abundance: -; len: 15; j_gene: TRBJ1-5; CDR3aa: CAWTGQGVSNQPQHF; CDR3nt: TGTGCCTGGACCGGACAGGGGGTTAGCAATCAGCCCCAGCATTTT
v_gene: TRBV7-9; d_gene: -; abundance: -; len: 17; j_gene: TRBJ2-6; CDR3aa: CASSSQVAVSGANVLTF; CDR3nt: TGTGCCAGCAGCTCACAAGTTGCAGTCTCTGGGGCCAACGTCCTGACTTTC
v_gene: TRBV7-2; d_gene: -; abundance: once; len: 14; j_gene: TRBJ2-5; CDR3aa: CASSRRGGGETQYF; CDR3nt: TGTGCCAGCAGCCGGAGGGGGGGAGGGGAGACCCAGTACTTC
v_gene: TRBV19; d_gene: -; abundance: -; len: 14; j_gene: TRBJ1-5; CDR3aa: CASSGAYSNQPQHF; CDR3nt: TGTGCCAGTAGTGGGGCCTATAGCAATCAGCCCCAGCATTTT
v_gene: TRBV5-6; d_gene: -; abundance: -; len: 14; j_gene: TRBJ2-7; CDR3aa: CASSLAGGGGEQYF; CDR3nt: TGTGCCAGCAGCTTGGCGGGAGGGGGCGGCGAGCAGTACTTC
v_gene: TRBV19; d_gene: -; abundance: -; len: 15; j_gene: TRBJ1-1; CDR3aa: CASSVDQGHNDGAFF; CDR3nt: TGTGCCAGTAGTGTAGACCAGGGACACAACGACGGAGCTTTCTTT
v_gene: TRBV19; d_gene: -; abundance: -; len: 18; j_gene: TRBJ1-5; CDR3aa: CASSTPLGGAGSNQPQHF; CDR3nt: TGTGCCAGTAGTACCCCACTGGGCGGGGCTGGCAGCAATCAGCCCCAGCATTTT
v_gene: TRBV27; d_gene: TRBD1; abundance: -; len: 19; j_gene: TRBJ1-2; CDR3aa: CASSLSISGGGLPNYGYTF; CDR3nt: TGTGCCAGCAGTTTATCGATATCAGGGGGCGGATTGCCCAACTATGGCTACACCTTC
v_gene: TRBV30; d_gene: TRBD2; abundance: -; len: 14; j_gene: TRBJ2-5; CDR3aa: CAWSPRLAQETQYF; CDR3nt: TGTGCCTGGAGTCCCAGACTAGCCCAGGAGACCCAGTACTTC
v_gene: TRBV7-3; d_gene: -; abundance: -; len: 15; j_gene: TRBJ2-3; CDR3aa: CASSPTGTFTDTQYF; CDR3nt: TGTGCCAGCAGCCCAACCGGGACTTTTACAGATACGCAGTATTTT
v_gene: TRBV19; d_gene: TRBD1; abundance: -; len: 14; j_gene: TRBJ1-6; CDR3aa: CASTAGQLNSPLHF; CDR3nt: TGTGCCAGTACCGCGGGACAGCTAAATTCACCCCTCCACTTT
v_gene: TRBV6-1; d_gene: TRBD2; abundance: -; len: 17; j_gene: TRBJ2-7; CDR3aa: CASSAALAGGDHYEQYF; CDR3nt: TGTGCCAGCAGTGCCGCTCTAGCGGGGGGGGACCACTACGAGCAGTACTTC
v_gene: TRBV9; d_gene: -; abundance: -; len: 14; j_gene: TRBJ2-2; CDR3aa: CASSVVGGSGELFF; CDR3nt: TGTGCCAGCAGCGTAGTTGGGGGCTCGGGGGAGCTGTTTTTT